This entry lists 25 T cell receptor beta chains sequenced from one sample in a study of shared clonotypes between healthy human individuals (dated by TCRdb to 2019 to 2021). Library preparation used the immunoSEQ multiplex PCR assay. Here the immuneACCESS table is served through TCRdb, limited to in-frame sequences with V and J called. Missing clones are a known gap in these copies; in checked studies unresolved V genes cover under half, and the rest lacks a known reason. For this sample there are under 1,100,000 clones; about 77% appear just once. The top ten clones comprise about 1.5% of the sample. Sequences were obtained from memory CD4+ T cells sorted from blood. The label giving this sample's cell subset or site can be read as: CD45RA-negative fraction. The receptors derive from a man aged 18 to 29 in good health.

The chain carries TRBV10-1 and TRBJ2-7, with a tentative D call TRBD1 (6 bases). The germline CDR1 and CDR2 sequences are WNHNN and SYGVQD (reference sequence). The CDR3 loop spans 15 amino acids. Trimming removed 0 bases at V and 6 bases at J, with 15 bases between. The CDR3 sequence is CASSESQTGKREQYF. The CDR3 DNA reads TGCGCCAGCAGTGAGTCCCAAACAGGGAAGCGCGAGCAGTACTTC.

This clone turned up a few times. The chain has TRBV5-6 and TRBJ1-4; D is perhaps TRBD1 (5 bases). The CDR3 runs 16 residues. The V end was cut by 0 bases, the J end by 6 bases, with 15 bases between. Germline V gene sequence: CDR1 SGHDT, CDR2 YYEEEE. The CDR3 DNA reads TGTGCCAGCAGCTTGGGGGGACGGTCACCCGATGAAAAACTGTTTTTT. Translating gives CASSLGGRSPDEKLFF.

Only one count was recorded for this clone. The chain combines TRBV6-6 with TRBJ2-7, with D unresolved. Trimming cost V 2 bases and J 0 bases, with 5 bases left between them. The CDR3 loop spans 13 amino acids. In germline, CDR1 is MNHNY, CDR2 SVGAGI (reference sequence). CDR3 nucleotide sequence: TGTGCCAGCAGTTACGAGGCCTCCTACGAGCAGTACTTC. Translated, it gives CASSYEASYEQYF.

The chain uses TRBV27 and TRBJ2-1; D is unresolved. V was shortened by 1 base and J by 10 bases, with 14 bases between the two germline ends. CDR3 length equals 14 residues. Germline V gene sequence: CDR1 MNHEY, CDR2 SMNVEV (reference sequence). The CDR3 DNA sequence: TGTGCCAGCAGTTTATGGTCCTTGAAGGGAGAGCAGTTCTTC. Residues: CASSLWSLKGEQFF.

CDR3 protein: CASSHRDGSYEQYF. CDR3 DNA sequence: TGTGCCAGCAGCCACCGGGACGGGTCCTACGAGCAGTACTTC. The chain is built from TRBV6-6 and TRBJ2-7; D might be TRBD1 or TRBD2, each matching 5 bases. CDR3 size: 14 residues. Deletions cut 6 bases from V and 1 base from J, with 13 bases between. Looked up from germline, CDR1 is MNHNY and CDR2 is SVGAGI (reference sequence).

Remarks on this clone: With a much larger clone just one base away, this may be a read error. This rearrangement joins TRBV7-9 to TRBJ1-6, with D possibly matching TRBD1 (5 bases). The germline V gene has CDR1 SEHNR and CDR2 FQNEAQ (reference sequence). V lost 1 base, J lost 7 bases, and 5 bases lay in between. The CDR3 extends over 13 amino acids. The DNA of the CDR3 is TGTGCCAGCAGCTTAGGGGGGAATTCACCCCTCCACTTT. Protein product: CASSLGGNSPLHF.

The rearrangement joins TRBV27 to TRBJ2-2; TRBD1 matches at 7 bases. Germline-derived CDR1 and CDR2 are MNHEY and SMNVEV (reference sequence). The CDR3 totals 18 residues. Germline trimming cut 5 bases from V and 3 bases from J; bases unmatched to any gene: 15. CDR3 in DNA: TGTGCCAGCAGTCCACGGATACGAGGGGGCACGGACACCGGGGAGCTGTTTTTT. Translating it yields CASSPRIRGGTDTGELFF.

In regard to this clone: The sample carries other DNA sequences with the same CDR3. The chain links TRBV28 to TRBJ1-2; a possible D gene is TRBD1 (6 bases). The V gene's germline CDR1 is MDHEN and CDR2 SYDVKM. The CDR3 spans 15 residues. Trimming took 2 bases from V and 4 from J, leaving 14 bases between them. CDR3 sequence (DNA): TGTGCCAGCAGTTTAGGGGGGGCTTCCAGCTATGGCTACACCTTC. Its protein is CASSLGGASSYGYTF.

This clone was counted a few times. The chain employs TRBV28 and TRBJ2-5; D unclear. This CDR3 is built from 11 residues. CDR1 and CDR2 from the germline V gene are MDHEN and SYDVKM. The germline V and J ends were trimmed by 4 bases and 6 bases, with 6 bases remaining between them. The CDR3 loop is CASSSLQTQYF. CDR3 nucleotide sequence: TGTGCCAGCAGTTCTCTCCAGACCCAGTACTTC.

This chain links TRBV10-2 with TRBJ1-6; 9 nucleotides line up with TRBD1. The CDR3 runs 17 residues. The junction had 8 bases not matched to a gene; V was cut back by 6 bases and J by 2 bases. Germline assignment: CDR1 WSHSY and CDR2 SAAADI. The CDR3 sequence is CASRENRGQTYNSPLHF. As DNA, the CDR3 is TGCGCCAGCAGGGAAAACAGGGGGCAAACCTATAATTCACCCCTCCACTTT.

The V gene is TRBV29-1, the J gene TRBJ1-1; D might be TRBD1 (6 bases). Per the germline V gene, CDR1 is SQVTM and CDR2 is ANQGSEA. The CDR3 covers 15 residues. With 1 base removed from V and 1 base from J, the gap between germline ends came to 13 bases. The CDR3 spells CSVEAPEDRNTEAFF. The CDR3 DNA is TGCAGCGTTGAAGCCCCCGAGGACAGGAACACTGAAGCTTTCTTT.

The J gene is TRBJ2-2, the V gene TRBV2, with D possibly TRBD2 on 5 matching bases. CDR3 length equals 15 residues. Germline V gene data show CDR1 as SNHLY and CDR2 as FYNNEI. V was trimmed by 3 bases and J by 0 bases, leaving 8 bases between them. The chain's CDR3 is CASSERVANTGELFF. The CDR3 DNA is TGTGCCAGCAGTGAGAGGGTCGCGAACACCGGGGAGCTGTTTTTT.

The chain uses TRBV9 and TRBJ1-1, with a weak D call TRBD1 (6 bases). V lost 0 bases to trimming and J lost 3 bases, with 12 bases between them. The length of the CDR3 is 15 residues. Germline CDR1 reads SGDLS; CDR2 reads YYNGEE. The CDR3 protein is CASSVAGALDTEAFF. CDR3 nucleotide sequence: TGTGCCAGCAGCGTAGCAGGGGCGCTCGACACTGAAGCTTTCTTT.

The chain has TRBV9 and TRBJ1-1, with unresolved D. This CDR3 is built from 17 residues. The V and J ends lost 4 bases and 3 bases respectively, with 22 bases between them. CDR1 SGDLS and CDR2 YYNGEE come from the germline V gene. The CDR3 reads CASSPTPPDVKYTEAFF. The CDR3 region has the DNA TGTGCCAGCAGCCCTACCCCCCCTGACGTCAAGTACACTGAAGCTTTCTTT.

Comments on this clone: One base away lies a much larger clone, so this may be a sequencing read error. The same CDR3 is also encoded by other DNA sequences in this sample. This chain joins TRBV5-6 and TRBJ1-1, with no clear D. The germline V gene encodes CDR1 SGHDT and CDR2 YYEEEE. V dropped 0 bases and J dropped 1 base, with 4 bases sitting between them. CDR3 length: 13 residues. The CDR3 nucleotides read TGTGCCAGCAGCTTGGGGAGGAACACTGAAGCTTTCTTT. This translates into CASSLGRNTEAFF.

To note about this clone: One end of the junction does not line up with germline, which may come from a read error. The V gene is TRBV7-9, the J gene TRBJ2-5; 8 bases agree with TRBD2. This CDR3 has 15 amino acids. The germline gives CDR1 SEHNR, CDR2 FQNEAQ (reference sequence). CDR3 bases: TGTGCCAGCACCTTAGGGGCGGGGGGCCAAGAGACCCAGTACTTC. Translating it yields CASTLGAGGQETQYF.

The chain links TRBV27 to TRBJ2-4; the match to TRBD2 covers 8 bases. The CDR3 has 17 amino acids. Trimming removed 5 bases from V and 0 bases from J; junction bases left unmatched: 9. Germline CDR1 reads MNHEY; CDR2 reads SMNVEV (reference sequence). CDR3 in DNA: TGTGCCAGCAGTGTCGGGAGCGGGGGACTAGCCAAAAACATTCAGTACTTC. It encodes CASSVGSGGLAKNIQYF.

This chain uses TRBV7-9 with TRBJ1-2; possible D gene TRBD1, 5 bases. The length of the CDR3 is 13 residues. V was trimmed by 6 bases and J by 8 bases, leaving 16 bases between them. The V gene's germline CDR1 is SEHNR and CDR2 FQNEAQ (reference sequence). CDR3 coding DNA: TGTGCCAGCAGGCTAATTGGGACCCAAGGCTACACCTTC. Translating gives CASRLIGTQGYTF.

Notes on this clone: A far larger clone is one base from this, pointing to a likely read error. The CDR3, as DNA: TGTGCCAGCAGCTTACTCTACTCCGCGGGACGCCACACTGAAGCTTTCTTT. Translated, it gives CASSLLYSAGRHTEAFF. The rearrangement joins TRBV7-8 to TRBJ1-1; perhaps TRBD1 as D (5 bases). Trimming removed 2 bases at V and 3 bases at J, with 19 bases between. Germline V gene data show CDR1 as SGHVS and CDR2 as FQNEAQ. The CDR3 contains 17 residues.

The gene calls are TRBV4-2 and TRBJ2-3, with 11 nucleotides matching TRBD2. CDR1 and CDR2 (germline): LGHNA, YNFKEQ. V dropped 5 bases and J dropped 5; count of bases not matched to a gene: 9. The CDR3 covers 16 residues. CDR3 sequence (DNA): TGTGCCAGCAGCAGAAATAGCGGGGGGGCCATAGATACGCAGTATTTT. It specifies CASSRNSGGAIDTQYF.

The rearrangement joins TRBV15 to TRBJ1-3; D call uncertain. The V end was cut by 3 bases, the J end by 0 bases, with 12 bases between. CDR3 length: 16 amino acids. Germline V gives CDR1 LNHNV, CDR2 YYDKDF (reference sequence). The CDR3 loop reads CATSSRQGSSGNTIYF. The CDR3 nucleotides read TGTGCCACCAGCAGCCGCCAAGGGAGCTCTGGAAACACCATATATTTT.

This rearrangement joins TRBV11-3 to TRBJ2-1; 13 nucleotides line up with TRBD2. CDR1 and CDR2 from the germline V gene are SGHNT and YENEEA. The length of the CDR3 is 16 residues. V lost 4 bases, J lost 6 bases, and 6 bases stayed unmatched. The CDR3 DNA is TGTGCCAGCAGCTCCTCCGGGACTAGCGGGACCAATGAGCAGTTCTTC. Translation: CASSSSGTSGTNEQFF.

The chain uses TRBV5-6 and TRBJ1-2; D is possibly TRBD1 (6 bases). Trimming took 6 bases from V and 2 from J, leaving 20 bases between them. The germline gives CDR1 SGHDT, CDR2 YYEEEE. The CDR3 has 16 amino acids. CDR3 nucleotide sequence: TGTGCCAGCACGCAGGACAGAGCGGTGTTGAACTATGGCTACACCTTC. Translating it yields CASTQDRAVLNYGYTF.

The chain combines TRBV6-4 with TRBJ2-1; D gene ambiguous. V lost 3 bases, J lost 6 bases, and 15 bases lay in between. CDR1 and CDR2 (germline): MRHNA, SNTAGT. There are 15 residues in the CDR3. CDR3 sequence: CASSDEALPPNEQFF. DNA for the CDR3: TGTGCCAGCAGTGATGAGGCACTCCCCCCCAATGAGCAGTTCTTC.

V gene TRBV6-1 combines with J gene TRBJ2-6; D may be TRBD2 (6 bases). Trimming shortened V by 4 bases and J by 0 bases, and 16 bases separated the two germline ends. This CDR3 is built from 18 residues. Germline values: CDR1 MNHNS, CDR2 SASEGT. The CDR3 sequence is CASSGRAGDDSGANVLTF. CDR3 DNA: TGTGCCAGCAGTGGGAGGGCAGGAGACGACTCTGGGGCCAACGTCCTGACTTTC.